This section outlines one T cell receptor beta chain sequence together with its context. The entry originates in a study of glioma-infiltrating T cells after dendritic cell vaccination. TCRB CDR3 was amplified from 2 ug genomic DNA or less. TCRdb keeps only in-frame clones here, not all; method: immunoSEQ multiplex PCR. The sample lists roughly 400 clones, approximately 92% occurring once. Looked up from germline, CDR1 is SGHRS and CDR2 is YFSETQ. This CDR3 comprises 20 residues. The J segment lost 5 bases and the V segment lost 4 bases, leaving 22 bases of the junction unmatched. The rearrangement uses TRBV5-1 and TRBJ2-5; TRBD1 matches 11 bases. The sequencing here drew on tumor tissue, taken before dendritic cell vaccination. The sequence derives from a human donor with glioblastoma. In DNA, the CDR3 is TGCGCCAGCAGCCCCCACCGAGGACAGGGGGCGCAAAGGGTAGGGGAGACCCAGTACTTC. Its translation: CASSPHRGQGAQRVGETQYF.